The T cell receptor (beta chain) described here comes from a study of T cells in Graves' hyperthyroidism and ophthalmopathy. This CDR3 contains 18 residues. Germline V gene data show CDR1 as SGDLS and CDR2 as YYNGEE. Trimming cost V 3 bases and J 0 bases; bases outside gene matches: 7. There were TCR beta CDR3 regions amplified from RNA transcripts. An initial round of RT-PCR targeting the TCR CDR3 relied on the HTBI primer set. TCRdb called the multiplex PCR reads again in MiXCR, with one record for every CDR3 protein. The table records about 620,000 distinct CDR3 sequences, about 16% of them present only once. This clonotype has more than one count but fewer than ten. Its antigen is as yet unknown. Each diagnosis was grounded in clinical symptoms, serum thyroxine and TRAb, thyroid ultrasound, and orbital computed tomography. The PBMCs studied were ones that came from about 10 ml fresh peripheral blood.

Study outcomes and limitations: Through a model of 13 V-J features, ophthalmopathy was separated from stable hyperthyroidism. In the blood, most expanded thyroid clonotypes above 0.001 appeared as well.

The receptor's source is a woman aged 25-40 years with Graves' hyperthyroidism. J is TRBJ2-2 and V is TRBV9; 11 bases map to TRBD2. Sequencing input: blood. CDR3 sequence (DNA): TGTGCCAGCAGCGCGTGGACTAGCGGGTTCGCGAACACCGGGGAGCTGTTTTTT. Protein product: CASSAWTSGFANTGELFF.